The rows below give T cell receptor beta chains drawn from one sample of a study of response to subunit inactivated influenza vaccine. Each CDR3 protein is one row after TCRdb ran MiXCR on the RT-PCR reads. The sample shows 650,000 to 800,000 distinct CDR3 sequences, approximately 15% of them seen only once. Sample: PBMCs from blood, taken 14 to 15 days before vaccination. The receptors were gathered from a man aged 50-60 years who received an inactivated influenza vaccine. Each CDR3 is given with its conserved first and last residue. Each record gives: D gene, J gene, clone size, V gene, CDR3 protein, CDR3 DNA. D genes are given only for firm matches. A row's size may be missing; if present it is once, few, many or a size class.

- TRBJ2-5 - TRBV11-1 CASSTDSTEETQYF TGTGCCAGCAGCACAGACTCAACGGAGGAGACCCAGTACTTC
- TRBJ2-3 - TRBV20-1 CSARPTLVSTDTQYF TGCAGTGCTAGACCGACCTTGGTTAGCACAGATACGCAGTATTTT
- TRBJ2-2 many TRBV12-3/TRBV12-4 CATAVGGTGELFF TGTGCCACAGCTGTGGGGGGCACCGGGGAGCTGTTTTTT
- TRBJ1-1 few TRBV4-1 CASSRTRGDTEAFF TGCGCCAGCAGCCGCACAAGGGGCGACACTGAAGCTTTCTTT
- TRBJ2-4 few TRBV12-3/TRBV12-4 CASSVQGSAKNIQYF TGTGCCAGCAGTGTCCAGGGGTCGGCCAAAAACATTCAGTACTTC
- TRBJ2-1 few TRBV5-6 CASSLWGRTNYNEQFF TGTGCCAGCAGCCTCTGGGGTAGGACCAACTACAATGAGCAGTTCTTC
- TRBJ2-2 few TRBV7-2 CASSRSGAVPTGELFF TGTGCCAGCAGCCGGAGTGGGGCAGTCCCCACCGGGGAGCTGTTTTTT
TRBD1 TRBJ1-2 few TRBV19 CASGHSIQGALRTYGYTF TGTGCCAGTGGCCATAGTATCCAGGGGGCGCTTAGGACATATGGCTACACCTTC
- TRBJ2-1 few TRBV10-3 CAITRTLDSYNEQFF TGTGCCATCACCCGGACACTAGACTCCTACAATGAGCAGTTCTTC
- TRBJ2-7 many TRBV12-3/TRBV12-4 CASTPGGEQYF TGTGCCAGCACCCCTGGGGGAGAGCAGTACTTC
- TRBJ2-5 - TRBV29-1 CSVAKQETQYF TGCAGCGTTGCAAAGCAAGAGACCCAGTACTTC